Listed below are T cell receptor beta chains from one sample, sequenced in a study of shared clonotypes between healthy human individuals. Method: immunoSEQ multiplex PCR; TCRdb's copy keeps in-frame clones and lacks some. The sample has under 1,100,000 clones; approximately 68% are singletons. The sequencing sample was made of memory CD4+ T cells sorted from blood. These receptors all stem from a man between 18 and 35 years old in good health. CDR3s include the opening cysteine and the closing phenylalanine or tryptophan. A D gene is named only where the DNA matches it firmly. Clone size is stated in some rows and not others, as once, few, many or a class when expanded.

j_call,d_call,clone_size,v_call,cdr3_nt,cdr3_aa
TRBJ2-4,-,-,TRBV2,TGTGCCAGCAGTGATTCTGGGTTAGCCAAAAACATTCAGTACTTC,CASSDSGLAKNIQYF
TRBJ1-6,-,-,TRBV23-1,TGCGCCAGCAGTCAAACCCACAGGGTTTCACCCCTCCACTTT,CASSQTHRVSPLHF
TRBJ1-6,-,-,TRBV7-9,TGTGCCAGCAGCTTAGACAGGTCCTATAATTCACCCCTCCACTTT,CASSLDRSYNSPLHF
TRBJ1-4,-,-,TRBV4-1,TGCGCCAGCACGGAAAATACTCGGAATGAAAAACTGTTTTTT,CASTENTRNEKLFF
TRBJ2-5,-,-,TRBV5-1,TGCGCCAGCAGCTCTACAGGCTTTAGCGCCAAAGAGACCCAGTACTTC,CASSSTGFSAKETQYF
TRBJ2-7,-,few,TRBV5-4,TGTGCCAGCAGCCAGAGACTGTTAAACAGCCACGAGCAGTACTTC,CASSQRLLNSHEQYF
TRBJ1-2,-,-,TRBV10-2,TGCGCCAGCAGTGACACCCGGACAGAGTATGGCTACACCTTC,CASSDTRTEYGYTF
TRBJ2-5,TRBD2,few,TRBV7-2,TGTGCCAGCAGCACCGGACTAGCGGGAGCTGCAGAGACCCAGTACTTC,CASSTGLAGAAETQYF
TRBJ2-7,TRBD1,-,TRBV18,TGTGCCAGCTCAGCTTCAGGGGGCAGGGGTGGCGAGCAGTACTTC,CASSASGGRGGEQYF
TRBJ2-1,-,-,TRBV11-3,TGTGCCAGCAGCTTAGGCCCGGTCGGGAATGAGCAGTTCTTC,CASSLGPVGNEQFF
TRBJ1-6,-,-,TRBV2,TGTGCCAGCAGTGTTACAGGGAACTCCTATAATTCACCCCTCCACTTT,CASSVTGNSYNSPLHF
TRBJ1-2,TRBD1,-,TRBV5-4,TGTGCCAGCGCTGTGGGACAGGGGGCGTCTAGCTATGGCTACACCTTC,CASAVGQGASSYGYTF
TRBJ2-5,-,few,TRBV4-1,TGCGCCAGCAGCCAAGAACGCTCACCGGGGCAAGAGACCCAGTACTTC,CASSQERSPGQETQYF
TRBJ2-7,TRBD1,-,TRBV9,TGTGCCAGCAGCAAGGGACAGGTCTCCTACGAGCAGTACTTC,CASSKGQVSYEQYF
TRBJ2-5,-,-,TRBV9,TGTGCCAGCAGCGCCCCAGGGGTCGAGACCCAGTACTTC,CASSAPGVETQYF
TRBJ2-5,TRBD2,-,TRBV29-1,TGCAGCGTTGTCCGACTAGCAATACCAGAGACCCAGTACTTC,CSVVRLAIPETQYF
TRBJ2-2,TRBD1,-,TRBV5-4,TGTGCCAGCAGCTTCCCAGGGGGCACCGGGGAGCTGTTTTTT,CASSFPGGTGELFF
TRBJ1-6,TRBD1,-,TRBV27,TGTGCCAGCAGTTTCGGACAGGGAGGGCATTCACCCCTCCACTTT,CASSFGQGGHSPLHF
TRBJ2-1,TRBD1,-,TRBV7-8,TGTGCCAGCAGCAAAACAGGGGCAGGATACAATGAGCAGTTCTTC,CASSKTGAGYNEQFF
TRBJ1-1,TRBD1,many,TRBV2,TGTGCCAGCAGGGTACTTGGGGACAGTGAAGCTTTCTTT,CASRVLGDSEAFF
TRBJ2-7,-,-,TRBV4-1,TGCGCCAGCAGCCAAGTTCAGGCGTCCCACGAGCAGTACTTC,CASSQVQASHEQYF
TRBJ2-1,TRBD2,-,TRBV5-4,TGTGCCAGCAACCCGGGGCTAGCGGGAGTTGGGCCCTACAATGAGCAGTTCTTC,CASNPGLAGVGPYNEQFF
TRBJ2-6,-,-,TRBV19,TGTGCCAGTAGGGACGGCTCTGGGGCCAACGTCCTGACTTTC,CASRDGSGANVLTF
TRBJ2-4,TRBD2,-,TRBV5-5,TGTGCCAGCAGAAGCTCGTGGGAGGGTGTAGCCAAAAACATTCAGTACTTC,CASRSSWEGVAKNIQYF
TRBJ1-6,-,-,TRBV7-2,TGTGCCAGCAGCTTAGGTCGAACGATTAATTCACCCCTCCACTTT,CASSLGRTINSPLHF
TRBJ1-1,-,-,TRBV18,TGTGCCAGCTCACCACCTCGGGCGGGCGGGAACACTGAAGCTTTCTTT,CASSPPRAGGNTEAFF
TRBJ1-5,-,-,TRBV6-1,TGTGCCAGCAGTGAACAGACAAATCAGCCCCAGCATTTT,CASSEQTNQPQHF
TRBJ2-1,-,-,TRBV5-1,TGCGCCAGCAGCTTGAAGGTCAGCGGAGGAGAGCAGTTCTTC,CASSLKVSGGEQFF
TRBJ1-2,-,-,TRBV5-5,TGTGCCAGCAGCTTGATCCCAGGGAACTCTAACTATGGCTACACCTTC,CASSLIPGNSNYGYTF
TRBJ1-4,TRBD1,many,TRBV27,TGTGCCAGCAGGGAGAGGACAGGGGCTGGGAATGAAAAACTGTTTTTT,CASRERTGAGNEKLFF
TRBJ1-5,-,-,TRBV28,TGTGCCACCGGAGTAGGGAATCAGCCCCAGCATTTT,CATGVGNQPQHF
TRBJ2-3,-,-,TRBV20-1,TGCAGTGCTAGGTTAGATACGCAGTATTTT,CSARLDTQYF
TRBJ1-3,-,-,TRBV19,TGTGCCAGTAGTATCGGGCTCGGCTCTGGAAACACCATATATTTT,CASSIGLGSGNTIYF
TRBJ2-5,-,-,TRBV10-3,TGTGCCATCAGTGGGGGCACGCAAGAGACCCAGTACTTC,CAISGGTQETQYF
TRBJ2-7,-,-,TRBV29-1,TGCAGCGCCTCGGGCCCCGGACAGTATACCGAGCAGTACTTC,CSASGPGQYTEQYF
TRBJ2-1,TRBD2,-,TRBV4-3,TGCGCCAGCAGCCAGGAGACTAGCGGGACCGCCCACCTTTCCTACAATGAGCAGTTCTTC,CASSQETSGTAHLSYNEQFF
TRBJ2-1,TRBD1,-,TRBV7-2,TGTGCCAGCAGCTGGACAGGGGCCGCCTACAATGAGCAGTTCTTC,CASSWTGAAYNEQFF
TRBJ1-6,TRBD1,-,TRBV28,TGTGCCAGCAGCCCCGGGACAGGGGGCTCTCAATCACCCCTCCACTTT,CASSPGTGGSQSPLHF
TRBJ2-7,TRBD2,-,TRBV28,TGTGCCAGCAGTTACTCACTAGCGGGGGGGACCCTCGAGCAGTACTTC,CASSYSLAGGTLEQYF
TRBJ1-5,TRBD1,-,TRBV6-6,TGTGCCAGCAGGGGGACAGCCAATCAGCCCCAGCATTTT,CASRGTANQPQHF
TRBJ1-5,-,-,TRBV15,TGTGCCACCAGCAGAGATAGAAAGAATAGCAATCAGCCCCAGCATTTT,CATSRDRKNSNQPQHF
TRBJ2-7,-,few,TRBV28,TGTGCCAGCAGTTTCTCCCGGGACTCAGGGGAGCAGTACTTC,CASSFSRDSGEQYF
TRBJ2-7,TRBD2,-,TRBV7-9,TGTGCCAGCAGCTTAATGGTGCTAGCGGGAAGGGGCGAGCAGTACTTC,CASSLMVLAGRGEQYF
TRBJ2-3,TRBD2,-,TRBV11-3,TGTGCCAGCAGCAGACTAGCGGGGGGCCCGCCTTATACGCAGTATTTT,CASSRLAGGPPYTQYF
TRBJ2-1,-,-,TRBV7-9,TGTGCCAGCAGCCCCGGGGCCCTTAGCCCTGGTGAGCAGTTCTTC,CASSPGALSPGEQFF
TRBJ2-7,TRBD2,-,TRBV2,TGTGCCAGCAGTGAAATACGGGGGGACGAGCAGTACTTC,CASSEIRGDEQYF
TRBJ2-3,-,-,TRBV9,TGTGCCAGCAGTCTAGGGGGAGGAAAGGCAGATACGCAGTATTTT,CASSLGGGKADTQYF